This paragraph reports one T cell receptor beta chain. As yet, its antigen is unknown. PCR primers comprised 60 Vbeta and 13 Jbeta primers. Sequencing used immunoSEQ multiplex PCR; TCRdb keeps in-frame clones, though not all of them. The sample lists 150,000 or so clones; approximately 82% were seen once. V lost 5 bases and J lost 5, with 16 bases in between. Germline lookup yields CDR1 MNHEY and CDR2 SMNVEV (reference sequence). This CDR3 has 15 residues. These data originate in a study of cytomegalovirus exposure and HLA in healthy donors. Study-wide results and limits: CMV serostatus was the sole immune exposure information available. Analysis was carried out at a later point, and it linked a missense DCLRE1C variant to TCR beta V- and J-gene trimming.

Sequenced material: PBMCs. The TCR was taken from a young man in good health and CMV-seropositive. This sequence joins TRBV27 and TRBJ2-1, with D maybe TRBD2 (6 bases). CDR3 sequence: CASSGSSAQHNEQFF. The CDR3 DNA reads TGTGCCAGCAGTGGGTCTAGCGCACAACACAATGAGCAGTTCTTC.